This T cell receptor beta chain was sequenced for a study of shared clonotypes between healthy human individuals. In the study overall: Ranging from 18 to 49 in age, donors were two women and a few men.

Regarding this clone: Its antigen is as yet unknown.

Clones were sequenced by immunoSEQ multiplex PCR, and TCRdb holds only the in-frame ones, with some missing. The sample yields over a million clones, around 76% seen once. Findings and limits, study-wide: Between several donors, naive CD4 clonotypes were shared at a level of around 4.9%.

CD4+ cells underwent separation, giving CD45RA+ naive and CD45RA-negative memory subsets. The CDR3 extends over 21 amino acids. Germline values: CDR1 SNHLY, CDR2 FYNNEI. V trimming: 4 bases; J trimming: 1 base; junction bases outside the gene matches: 22. This clonotype originated in a young man in good health. The sequenced material came from memory CD4+ T cells sorted from blood. Noted subset: CD45RA-negative fraction. The rearrangement joins TRBV2 to TRBJ1-1, with 9 bases that match TRBD1. The CDR3 spells CASSVGYRDRVSKIGNTEAFF. The CDR3 DNA sequence: TGTGCCAGCAGTGTTGGGTACCGGGACAGGGTTTCAAAGATCGGGAACACTGAAGCTTTCTTT.